Listed below are T cell receptor beta chains from one sample, sequenced in a study of T cell responses to AZD1222 COVID-19 vaccine. Here immunoSEQ multiplex PCR was the method, and the copy in TCRdb shows in-frame clones only, minus some. The sample has about 85,000 clones, roughly 86% seen once; the top ten hold around 5.8%. Sequenced here: peripheral blood, sampled on day 0 of AZD1222 vaccination. All receptors come from an adult in good health. Both conserved end residues are trimmed from each CDR3.

11	TRBV12-5	ASGPTLGGEQF
13	TRBV29-1	SVEEGPPRNNEQF
13	TRBV27	ASSVSGTSRETQY
14	TRBV6-4	ASSAGTSGGPDTQY
13	TRBV18	ASSPQELRDEKLF
13	TRBV2	ASSGNRGRNQPQH
11	TRBV28	ASSLGDLETQY
15	TRBV21-1	ASSKWGDSSNTGELF
14	TRBV30	AWNEGRAGYTGELF
12	TRBV19	ASNPGGKNTEAF
12	TRBV10-3	AIKPGVETDTQY
13	TRBV7-9	ASSPTQRESDEQY
10	TRBV29-1	SASTLDYEQY
15	TRBV27	ASSFRQGAGTGYGYT
14	TRBV4-2	ASSQEGGGVSYEQY
16	TRBV5-1	ASSLGPSTGGSGNTIY
14	TRBV27	ASSFLRGQGTGELF
16	TRBV27	ASSPGGGTALRNYGYT
13	TRBV28	ASSQPGQGTYEQY
14	TRBV3-1/TRBV3-2	ASSGLAGASFNIQY
13	TRBV7-9	ASQKGGTGTNEQF
11	TRBV27	ASSLYGTPEQY
15	TRBV7-9	ASSPIRTGGNPDTQY
10	TRBV6-6	ASQRGAHGYT
12	TRBV19	ASTWRDNTDTQY
14	TRBV28	ASSLSAVRSPYGYT
14	TRBV11-2	ASSLSRDRVYNEQF
11	TRBV19	ASSITAHYEQY
11	TRBV10-3	AISEGQNYGYT
14	TRBV28	ASSFLGSPNTGELF
13	TRBV3-1/TRBV3-2	ASSPGQGYGGEQY
12	TRBV9	ASSVGQGDYGYT
12	TRBV10-3	AISDSALNYGYT
13	TRBV5-6	ASSLADRGGYEQY
12	TRBV14	ASSQDFRGQVQY
11	TRBV28	ASGGDRSYEQY
15	TRBV13	ASSLMRGRAWDNEQF
9	TRBV20-1	SATGVTEAF
12	TRBV24-1	ATSDSWTGGGYT
14	TRBV7-9	ASSLGGGGSNQPQH
11	TRBV19	AASTPLGGELF
12	TRBV7-6	ASSLRASTDTQY
13	TRBV29-1	SVEIVGTSQFQQY
13	TRBV9	ASSGGGGSPYEQY
9	TRBV5-6	ASSSYTEAF
11	TRBV5-1	ASREQGWSPLH
12	TRBV5-4	ASSLDNGLDTQY
10	TRBV5-1	ASSVGGNEQY
10	TRBV5-1	ASSLKQGELF
12	TRBV25-1	ASTLGGANYGYT
11	TRBV29-1	SVEGQGPDTQY
19	TRBV5-1	ASSLEVSGNYARGLKTEAF
9	TRBV20-1	SAREGEKLF
14	TRBV28	ASSLSTSGFSDTQY